This entry features one TCR beta chain sequence. Its antigen is not yet known. No base quality values were provided; no much bigger clone lies one nucleotide off. The CDR3 measures 18 amino acids from cysteine to phenylalanine. Just CDR3 DNA is preserved here, 54 bases in frame from base 1. V lost 1 base and J lost 6 bases, and the count of bases not matched to a germline gene is 10. Via the germline V gene (reference sequence), CDR1 is DFQATT and CDR2 SNEGSKA. Ficoll-Paque density gradient centrifugation was used to isolate PBMCs. Data came from an Illumina NovaSeq 6000. cDNA libraries for TCRalpha and TCRbeta were prepared by 5'RACE using constant-segment primers, with sample barcodes and unique molecular identifiers added. Trizol reagent was used to extract RNA from every sample. Library amplification was performed in two PCR steps, and a second sample barcode and Illumina TruSeq adapters were introduced in the second step. Sequencing of libraries was performed on an Illumina NovaSeq with 2 x 150 bp paired-end reads. Concerning the study's data processing: The reads were demultiplexed and collapsed into UMI-guided consensus sequences using migec v1.2.7. With mixcr v2.1.11, UMI consensuses were aligned to TRA and TRB V and J templates and assembled into clonotypes. A clonotype was counted as expanded or contracted only if both edgeR and NoisET called the change significant, with noise models trained on biological replicates. For edgeR calls, the thresholds were a false discovery rate-adjusted p below 0.01 and a log2 fold-change of 1. As an exploratory analysis of dynamics, PCA with hierarchical clustering was applied to max-normalized trajectories of the 1000 most abundant clonotypes. Separately sequenced CD4+ and CD8+ repertoires were used to assign a CD4 or CD8 phenotype to each responding clone. TCRdb reworked the public reads: Q25 trimming with fastp, MiXCR clone assembly, productive beta chains retained. Identical CDR3 proteins give one entry, which carries the most common genes and DNA. These V and J calls rely on TCRdb rather than the paper's analysis. The sample table shows 350,000 to 450,000 distinct CDR3 sequences, and 20% are seen once. The ten top clones hold approximately 8.4% of the sample.

This sample was taken from a study of T-cell memory formation after mild COVID-19 (dated by TCRdb to about 2021). Notes on the research overall: Most TCR sequence clusters were specific to one of the two donors. In a couple of donors, T-cell clones that expanded and contracted after mild COVID-19 were tracked by sequencing TCRalpha and TCRbeta repertoires over time. Two young, previously healthy adult volunteers, one female and one male, were included in the cohort.

Study-level results and caveats: Some responding clones were found in pre-infection memory, which suggests that pre-existing cross-reactive memory T cells took part in the SARS-CoV-2 response. Contracting CD4+ clones were found mainly in CM and EM memory subsets, while CD8+ clones were enriched in EMRA. Balanced CD4/CD8 phenotypes were observed for clones contracting from day 15 to 85, whereas a bias towards CD4+ was observed for a second wave of clones expanding from day 15 to 37. Whether the second-wave clones peaking on day 37 were SARS-CoV-2 specific was not confirmed. The study included only a couple of mild cases, and larger cohorts that include severe cases with pre-infection samples were judged to be necessary.

What was sequenced was PBMCs or a T cell subset sorted from them (not recorded which). The sequence is built from TRBV20-1 and TRBJ2-3; 16 nucleotides in the junction match TRBD2. This TCR was sampled from an adult woman who had mild COVID-19 (a few samples of this study predate the infection). The sample titles of this study are shuffled in the database, so cell type and time point are left out; the donor was told from shared clones. The sequenced DNA is TGCAGTGCTAGAGCCCCCGGGACTAGCGGGAGGGCCGTGGATACGCAGTATTTT. Its protein is CSARAPGTSGRAVDTQYF.